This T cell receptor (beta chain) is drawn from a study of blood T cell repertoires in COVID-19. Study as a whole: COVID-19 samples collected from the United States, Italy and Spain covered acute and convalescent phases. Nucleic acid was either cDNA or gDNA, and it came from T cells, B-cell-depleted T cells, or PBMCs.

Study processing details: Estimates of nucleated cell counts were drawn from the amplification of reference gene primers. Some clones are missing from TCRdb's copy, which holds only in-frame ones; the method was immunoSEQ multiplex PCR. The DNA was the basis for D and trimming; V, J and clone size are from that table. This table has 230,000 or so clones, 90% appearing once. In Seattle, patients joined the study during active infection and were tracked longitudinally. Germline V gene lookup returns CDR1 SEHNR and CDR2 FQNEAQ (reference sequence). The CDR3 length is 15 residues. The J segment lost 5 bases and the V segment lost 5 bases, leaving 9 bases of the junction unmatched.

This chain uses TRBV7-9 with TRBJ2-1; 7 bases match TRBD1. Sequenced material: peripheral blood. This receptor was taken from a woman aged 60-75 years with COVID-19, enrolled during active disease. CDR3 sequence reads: CASSTPGQRNNEQFF. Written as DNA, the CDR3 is TGTGCCAGCAGCACCCCGGGACAGAGAAACAATGAGCAGTTCTTC.